This TCR beta chain was documented in a study of control samples from healthy donors and cancer patients (dated by TCRdb to 2018 to 2020). A remark on this clone: Its binding antigen is unknown. Per-base qualities were not stored, and no clone one base away is much larger.

Libraries were made using the immunoSEQ multiplex PCR assay. Here the immuneACCESS table is served through TCRdb, limited to in-frame sequences with V and J called. Missing clones are a known gap in these copies; in checked studies unresolved V genes cover under half, and the rest lacks a known reason. Within this sample are some 170,000 clones, with over 95% of them counted one time only. Approximately 1% of the sample lies in the top ten. The sequence was collected from a woman aged 25-40 years in good health. The sequenced sample consisted of blood.

The DNA reads as follows: TGTGCCAGCAGCGACCGGGACGTGAATTCACCCCTCCACTTT. It codes for CASSDRDVNSPLHF. This sequence uses TRBV3-1 (or the pseudogene TRBV3-2) and TRBJ1-6, with TRBD1 perhaps the D gene, on 5 matching bases. The germline V gene (reference sequence) supplies CDR1 LGHDT and CDR2 YNNKEL. V is pared back by 5 bases and J by 7 bases, with 12 bases lying between the germline termini. The CDR3 sequence holds 14 residues, the cysteine and phenylalanine included. Only the CDR3 region is kept as DNA, spanning 42 bases read in frame from base 1.